Following are 9 T cell receptor beta chains from one sample sequenced in a study of T cell responses to AZD1222 COVID-19 vaccine. Generated by immunoSEQ multiplex PCR, the TCRdb table keeps only in-frame clones and is missing some. The sample lists 90,000 to 100,000 clones; less than 85% were seen once. Here the sequenced sample was peripheral blood, taken 28 days after the second AZD1222 dose. The source is an adult who received the AZD1222 COVID-19 vaccine.

The chain couples TRBV5-1 to TRBJ1-3; D unclear. The CDR3 contains 17 residues. Trimming cost V 5 bases and J 0 bases, with 18 bases left between them. Germline assignment: CDR1 SGHRS and CDR2 YFSETQ. This CDR3 is CASRAVAEINSGNTIYF. The CDR3 DNA follows: TGCGCCAGCAGAGCGGTGGCAGAAATAAACTCTGGAAACACCATATATTTT. The variable domain in full, completed from reference TRBV5-1 and TRBJ1-3, reads KAGVTQTPRYLIKTRGQQVTLSCSPISGHRSVSWYQQTPGQGLQFLFEYFSETQRNKGNFPGRFSGRQFSNSRSEMNVSTLELGDSALYLCASRAVAEINSGNTIYFGEGSWLTVV.

The table lists this clone with a few counts. V gene TRBV7-8 combines with J gene TRBJ2-5, with D unresolved. Germline CDR1 and CDR2: SGHVS and FQNEAQ. The V end was cut by 5 bases, the J end by 5 bases, with 18 bases between. CDR3 length: 15 amino acids. The CDR3 DNA reads TGTGCCAGCAGCGCTGCACCGGGTTACGGGGAGACCCAGTACTTC. Residues: CASSAAPGYGETQYF. Using reference TRBV7-8 and TRBJ2-5 for the parts outside the CDR3, the full variable domain is GAGVSQSPRYKVAKRGQDVALRCDPISGHVSLFWYQQALGQGPEFLTYFQNEAQLDKSGLPSDRFFAERPEGSVSTLKIQRTQQEDSAVYLCASSAAPGYGETQYFGPGTRLLVL.

This clone has just one count. This chain joins TRBV6-4 and TRBJ2-3; D gene unclear. The V end was cut by 0 bases, the J end by 8 bases, with 12 bases between. The CDR3 is 14 amino acids. From germline, CDR1 is MRHNA and CDR2 SNTAGT. CDR3 protein: CASSDSLNEATQYF. The CDR3 DNA reads TGTGCCAGCAGTGACTCGTTAAATGAAGCTACGCAGTATTTT.

This rearrangement joins TRBV4-1 to TRBJ2-7, with D possibly TRBD2 on 6 matching bases. Germline lookup yields CDR1 MGHRA and CDR2 YSYEKL. Trimming removed 1 base from V and 7 bases from J, with 20 bases in between. The CDR3 contains 16 residues. The CDR3 spells CASSQAAGTPISEQYF. DNA for the CDR3: TGCGCCAGCAGCCAAGCTGCAGGGACTCCCATCTCTGAGCAGTACTTC.

This chain joins TRBV2 and TRBJ1-6; D is ambiguous. Germline lookup yields CDR1 SNHLY and CDR2 FYNNEI. Trimming shortened V by 4 bases and J by 8 bases, and 18 bases separated the two germline ends. The CDR3 is 16 residues long. CDR3 loop: CASSADLGASHSPLHF. The CDR3 DNA sequence: TGTGCCAGCAGTGCGGACCTTGGAGCTTCTCATTCACCCCTCCACTTT.

V and J are TRBV11-3 and TRBJ2-5; maybe TRBD1 (5 bases). This CDR3 spans 15 amino acids. V was cut by 3 bases and J by 5 bases, with 16 bases left in between. CDR1 and CDR2 from the germline V gene are SGHNT and YENEEA. The CDR3 protein is CASSFFQGSWETQYF. CDR3 nucleotide sequence: TGTGCCAGCAGCTTCTTTCAGGGTTCATGGGAGACCCAGTACTTC.

The V call is TRBV6-5, the J call TRBJ1-1; D not resolved. Between the trimmed V and J ends, which lost 8 bases and 1 base, there was a span of 11 bases. CDR1 and CDR2 from the germline V gene are MNHEY and SVGAGI. The CDR3 spans 13 residues. CDR3 sequence reads: CASVRVPNTEAFF. In nucleotides, the CDR3 is TGTGCCAGCGTCCGGGTACCGAACACTGAAGCTTTCTTT.

This clone was seen only a few times. CDR3 in DNA: TGTGCCAGCAGCTTGGGAGGGGTTGGGGCCAAAAACATTCAGTACTTC. This encodes CASSLGGVGAKNIQYF. This chain links TRBV7-8 with TRBJ2-4; 7 nucleotides line up with TRBD2. Germline V gene data show CDR1 as SGHVS and CDR2 as FQNEAQ. CDR3 length: 16 residues. The J segment lost 1 base and the V segment lost 3 bases, leaving 6 bases of the junction unmatched.

This clone has more than one count but fewer than ten. The rearrangement joins TRBV10-1 to TRBJ2-7; D is perhaps TRBD1 or TRBD2 (5 bases each). The V and J ends lost 3 bases and 3 bases respectively, with 15 bases between them. Per the germline V gene, CDR1 is WNHNN and CDR2 is SYGVQD (reference sequence). The CDR3 loop spans 15 amino acids. The CDR3 region has the DNA TGCGCCAGCAGTGAATTGCCGGGACGAAGCTACGAGCAGTACTTC. Translation: CASSELPGRSYEQYF.